One sample yielded the 10 T cell receptor beta chains listed below, sequenced in a study of T cell repertoires in cytomegalovirus infection (dated by TCRdb to the late 2010s). Sequencer: Illumina HiSeq 1500. Using fastp trimming at Q25 and MiXCR clonotype assembly, TCRdb reanalyzed the public sequencing data and kept in-frame beta chains. Each entry is one CDR3 protein sequence, shown with its most common DNA and genes. Here the sample has some 350,000 distinct CDR3 sequences; roughly 18% occur a single time. The ten largest account for 7.5% to 9% of the sample. The source material was PBMCs. The receptors were sampled from a human donor in good health (CMV status not recorded). Some clones in this sample may be carry-over from other donors' samples.

The chain's CDR3 is CATRTGLAGVGTQYF. The CDR3 region has the DNA TGTGCCACCCGGACGGGGCTAGCGGGAGTAGGTACGCAGTATTTT. J is TRBJ2-3 and V is TRBV6-5; 10 bases agree with TRBD2. The CDR3 has 15 residues. J lost 8 bases, V lost 10 bases, and 15 bases had no gene match. The V gene's germline CDR1 is MNHEY and CDR2 SVGAGI.

This clonotype was recorded at least ten times. The V gene is TRBV4-1, the J gene TRBJ1-2; 7 bases fit TRBD1. Per germline, CDR1 MGHRA and CDR2 YSYEKL. This CDR3 spans 13 amino acids. V shed 3 bases, J shed 5 bases, and the junction held 3 bases outside the gene matches. The CDR3 region is CASSQPGQYGYTF. For the CDR3, the DNA is TGCGCCAGCAGCCAGCCGGGACAGTATGGCTACACCTTC.

In its sample, this clonotype was seen many times. The rearrangement links TRBV7-2 to TRBJ2-3, with 12 bases lining up with TRBD2. Trimming cost V 0 bases and J 4 bases; bases outside gene matches: 8. The CDR3 length is 18 residues. CDR1 SGHTA and CDR2 FQGNSA come from the germline V gene. As DNA, the CDR3 is TGTGCCAGCAGCTTAGCGCCCCTAGCGGGGGGGCGATCAGATACGCAGTATTTT. As protein: CASSLAPLAGGRSDTQYF.

This clonotype was recorded many times. V usage is TRBV7-6 and J usage is TRBJ1-4, with TRBD1 as a possible D gene (6 bases). CDR1 is SGHVS and CDR2 is FNYEAQ in the germline V gene. Deletions cut 5 bases from V and 8 bases from J, with 15 bases between. This CDR3 spans 14 amino acids. CDR3 protein: CASSPDSFVEKLFF. DNA of the CDR3: TGTGCCAGCAGCCCGGACAGTTTCGTCGAAAAACTGTTTTTT.

Ten or more counts support this clonotype. The chain recombines TRBV28 with TRBJ2-1; no clear D gene. Trimming shortened V by 4 bases and J by 3 bases, and 7 bases separated the two germline ends. The CDR3 runs 13 residues. Germline V gene sequence: CDR1 MDHEN, CDR2 SYDVKM. The CDR3 region is CASSSEVYNEQFF. The CDR3, as DNA: TGTGCCAGCAGTTCGGAAGTCTACAATGAGCAGTTCTTC.

This clonotype was observed many times. This rearrangement joins TRBV7-2 to TRBJ2-7, with TRBD2 as a possible D gene (6 bases). CDR1 and CDR2 (germline): SGHTA, FQGNSA. CDR3 length: 12 amino acids. The V end was cut by 5 bases, the J end by 5 bases, with 10 bases between. CDR3 nucleotide sequence: TGTGCCAGCAGCCCCGGAGGGAACGAGCAGTACTTC. Its translation is CASSPGGNEQYF.

The chain uses TRBV11-2 and TRBJ2-1, with 7 bases lining up with TRBD2. This CDR3 has 16 amino acids. CDR1 SGHAT and CDR2 FQNNGV come from the germline V gene. Trimming at V came to 10 bases and at J to 9 bases, leaving 21 bases not matched to a gene. The CDR3 sequence is CATSAGDYEMVVEQFF. CDR3 coding DNA: TGTGCCACCTCCGCTGGGGACTACGAGATGGTGGTTGAGCAGTTCTTC.

The sample holds many counts of this clonotype. The CDR3 loop is CASSASQGVRSPLHF. DNA of the CDR3: TGTGCCAGCAGCGCTTCACAGGGGGTACGGTCACCCCTCCACTTT. The chain uses TRBV7-2 and TRBJ1-6, with 8 bases that match TRBD1. Germline CDR1 and CDR2: SGHTA and FQGNSA. The CDR3 loop spans 15 amino acids. V dropped 5 bases and J dropped 10; count of bases not matched to a gene: 10.

Only a few counts were recorded for this clonotype. This sequence joins TRBV19 and TRBJ1-1; tentative D call: TRBD1 (6 bases). Germline V gene sequence: CDR1 LNHDA, CDR2 SQIVND (reference sequence). This CDR3 has 14 amino acids. V dropped 7 bases and J dropped 1 base, with 13 bases sitting between them. In nucleotides, the CDR3 is TGTGCCAGTACAAAACACAGGGAGAACACTGAAGCTTTCTTT. Translated: CASTKHRENTEAFF.

This rearrangement joins TRBV4-1 to TRBJ1-6; D is undetermined. Germline V gene data show CDR1 as MGHRA and CDR2 as YSYEKL. The V and J ends lost 2 bases and 9 bases respectively, with 20 bases between them. This CDR3 region has 17 residues. CDR3 residues: CASSQNVNRATSSPLHF. The CDR3, as DNA: TGCGCCAGCAGCCAAAACGTAAATAGGGCTACAAGTTCACCCCTCCACTTT.